The 17 T cell receptor beta chains below all came from one sample that was sequenced in a study of molecular identifiers for immune sequencing clone quantification. TCRdb used MiXCR to reprocess the PCR reads, holding one entry per CDR3 protein. The data contain over 600,000 distinct CDR3 sequences, approximately 20% of them singletons. The sequenced sample was naive CD8+ T cells from blood, with Jurkat cell RNA spiked in. Subset in this sample: FACS-sorted CD8+CD4-CCR7+CD45RA+ naive T cells. Source of these receptors: a human donor in good health. Some libraries in this study had Jurkat cell RNA spiked in.

This clonotype was seen more than once but under ten times. The J gene is TRBJ2-1, the V gene TRBV15; 7 nucleotides match TRBD1. There are 14 residues in the CDR3. Germline CDR1 and CDR2: LNHNV and YYDKDF (reference sequence). J gave up 1 base and V 4 bases, and 1 base lay outside the gene matches. The CDR3 sequence is CATSKGASYNEQFF. The DNA for the CDR3 is TGTGCCACCAGCAAGGGGGCTTCCTACAATGAGCAGTTCTTC.

J is TRBJ1-4 and V is TRBV6-5; 7 bases are shared with TRBD1. V lost 6 bases, J lost 4 bases, and 11 bases stayed unmatched. Germline V gene sequence: CDR1 MNHEY, CDR2 SVGAGI. There are 16 residues in the CDR3. CDR3 amino acids: CASRRKTGTVNEKLFF. The DNA of the CDR3 is TGTGCCAGCAGGCGAAAAACCGGGACAGTTAATGAAAAACTGTTTTTT.

The CDR3 DNA reads TGTGCCAGTTCCCGGGACAGACTCTCCAGCTCTGGAAACACCATATATTTT. It is translated as CASSRDRLSSSGNTIYF. The chain is built from TRBV19 and TRBJ1-3; TRBD1 matches 7 bases. CDR1 and CDR2 from the germline V gene are LNHDA and SQIVND (reference sequence). Trimming cost V 8 bases and J 0 bases; bases outside gene matches: 13. The CDR3 is made up of 17 amino acids.

Many counts were recorded for this clonotype. The rearrangement joins TRBV12-3 or TRBV12-4 to TRBJ2-3; D unclear. The CDR3 has 15 residues. V was cut by 5 bases and J by 1 base, with 13 bases left in between. The CDR3 DNA sequence: TGTGCCAGCAGTCAGGTTCTTCTAGGCACAGATACGCAGTATTTT. This sequence encodes CASSQVLLGTDTQYF.

This clonotype was recorded at least ten times. The gene calls are TRBV12-3 or TRBV12-4 and TRBJ1-1, with TRBD1 matching 10 bases. CDR3 size: 14 residues. After removal of 8 bases from V and 0 bases from J, the junction contained 3 bases not matched to a gene. The CDR3 region is CASGTGDLNTEAFF. CDR3 in DNA: TGTGCCAGCGGGACAGGGGATCTGAACACTGAAGCTTTCTTT.

This clonotype was detected many times. The V call is TRBV3-1, the J call TRBJ2-7; D possibly corresponds to TRBD2 (5 bases). The germline V gene has CDR1 LGHDT and CDR2 YNNKEL (reference sequence). Deletions cut 7 bases from V and 6 bases from J, with 13 bases between. The CDR3 sequence is 12 residues long. In DNA form, the CDR3 reads TGTGCCAGCATGGGAGAGTCCCCCGAGCAGTACTTC. Its protein product is CASMGESPEQYF.

Concerning this clonotype itself: This may be a read error, as it is one base from a much larger clone. This chain links TRBV12-3 or TRBV12-4 with TRBJ2-5; 7 bases fit TRBD1. The CDR3 has 14 amino acids. The CDR3 reads CASSRGQRQEIQYF. The CDR3 DNA follows: TGTGCCAGCAGTAGGGGACAGCGCCAAGAGATCCAGTACTTC.

The sample holds a few counts of this clonotype. A much larger clone differs by one base, so this may be a read error. The chain joins TRBV7-6 to TRBJ1-1; D call uncertain. Per germline, CDR1 SGHVS and CDR2 FNYEAQ. There are 15 residues in the CDR3. CDR3 nucleotides: TGTGCCAGCAGCTCACGGAGCGGGTTGAACACTGAAGCTTCCTTT. This codes for CASSSRSGLNTEASF.

This clonotype was picked up many times. In DNA, the CDR3 is TGCGCCAGCAGCCAGGAGAGCTCCTACGAGCAGTACTTC. Its protein is CASSQESSYEQYF. V and J are TRBV4-1 and TRBJ2-7; D not resolved. This CDR3 region has 13 residues. The germline V and J ends were trimmed by 3 bases and 0 bases, with 6 bases remaining between them. Germline CDR1 is MGHRA and CDR2 is YSYEKL.

The sample holds many counts of this clonotype. V is TRBV20-1 and J is TRBJ2-4; TRBD1 aligns across 7 bases. V lost 3 bases and J lost 1; bases outside the gene matches: 12. The germline CDR1 and CDR2 sequences are DFQATT and SNEGSKA (reference sequence). CDR3 length: 17 amino acids. This chain's CDR3 is CSASPSQGYRAKNIQYF. CDR3 sequence (DNA): TGCAGTGCTAGCCCCTCACAGGGGTACAGGGCCAAAAACATTCAGTACTTC.

Points on this clonotype: One base away lies a much larger clone, so this may be a sequencing read error. V usage is TRBV30 and J usage is TRBJ1-1; D remains ambiguous. CDR3 length: 14 residues. Germline values: CDR1 GTSNPN, CDR2 SVGIG (reference sequence). DNA of the CDR3: TGTGCCTGGGAAGAGGGCGGACCGAACACTGAAACTTTCTTT. Its translation: CAWEEGGPNTETFF.

The rearrangement links TRBV12-3 or TRBV12-4 to TRBJ1-1; D perhaps matches TRBD1 (5 bases). V dropped 6 bases and J dropped 8 bases, with 16 bases sitting between them. The CDR3 has 13 amino acids. CDR3 sequence: CASRETVMLEAFF. The CDR3 DNA reads as TGTGCCAGCAGAGAGACAGTGATGTTAGAAGCTTTCTTT.

This clonotype was detected ten times or more. The chain employs TRBV29-1 and TRBJ2-7; D possibly uses TRBD1 or TRBD2 (5 bases each). The CDR3 is 12 amino acids. Germline-derived CDR1 and CDR2 are SQVTM and ANQGSEA. As DNA, the CDR3 is TGCAGTGCTCGGGACCGTGCCTACGAGCAGTACTTC. Its protein is CSARDRAYEQYF.

The gene calls are TRBV5-6 and TRBJ2-5; 11 bases match TRBD2. This CDR3 region has 16 residues. The V gene end was trimmed by 2 bases and the J gene end by 5 bases; junction bases not matched to a gene: 8. Germline V gene lookup returns CDR1 SGHDT and CDR2 YYEEEE. CDR3: CASSLLAGESIETQYF. The CDR3 DNA reads TGTGCCAGCAGCTTACTAGCGGGGGAATCGATTGAGACCCAGTACTTC.

This clonotype was seen repeatedly, ten times or more. V gene TRBV6-2 or TRBV6-3 combines with J gene TRBJ1-2; D perhaps matches TRBD1 (5 bases). The CDR3 has 14 amino acids. The germline V and J ends were trimmed by 1 base and 4 bases, with 10 bases remaining between them. Germline lookup yields CDR1 MNHEY and CDR2 SVGEGT. This chain's CDR3 is CASSYLPGRYGYTF. The CDR3 region has the DNA TGTGCCAGCAGTTACTTGCCAGGGCGCTATGGCTACACCTTC.

As concerns this clonotype: The germline gene is not matched at one end of the junction; a read error may be the cause. V is TRBV27 and J is TRBJ2-1, with 11 bases matching TRBD2. The CDR3 consists of 14 residues. Looked up from germline, CDR1 is MNHEY and CDR2 is SMNVEV (reference sequence). The CDR3 coding sequence is TGTGCCATCGCACTAGCGGGGGATTACAATGGGCAGTTCTTC. It translates to CAIALAGDYNGQFF.

A few counts support this clonotype. The rearrangement joins TRBV12-3 or TRBV12-4 to TRBJ2-5, with D perhaps being TRBD1 or TRBD2 (6 bases each). Trimming removed 5 bases from V and 2 bases from J, with 21 bases in between. The CDR3 extends over 17 amino acids. DNA of the CDR3: TGTGCCAGCAGTCCTCTTGGGGTCCGGGGGCTTCAAGAGACCCAGTACTTC. It codes for CASSPLGVRGLQETQYF.